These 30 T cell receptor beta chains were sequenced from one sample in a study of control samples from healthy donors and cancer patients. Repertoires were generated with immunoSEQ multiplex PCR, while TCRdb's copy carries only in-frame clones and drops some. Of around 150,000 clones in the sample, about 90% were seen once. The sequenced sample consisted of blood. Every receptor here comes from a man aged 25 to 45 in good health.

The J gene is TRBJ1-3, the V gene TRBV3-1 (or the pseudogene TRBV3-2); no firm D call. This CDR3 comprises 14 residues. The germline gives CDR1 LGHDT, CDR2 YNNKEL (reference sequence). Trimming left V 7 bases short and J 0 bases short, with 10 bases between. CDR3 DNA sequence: TGTGCCAGCAAGTTATCTGGCTCTGGAAACACCATATATTTT. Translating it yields CASKLSGSGNTIYF.

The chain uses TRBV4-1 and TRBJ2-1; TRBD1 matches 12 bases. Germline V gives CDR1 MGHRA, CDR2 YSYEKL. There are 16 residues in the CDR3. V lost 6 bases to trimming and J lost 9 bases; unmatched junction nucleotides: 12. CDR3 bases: TGCGCCAGCAGGCCTCCGGGACAGGGGGCCTGGGCTGAGCAGTTCTTC. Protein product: CASRPPGQGAWAEQFF.

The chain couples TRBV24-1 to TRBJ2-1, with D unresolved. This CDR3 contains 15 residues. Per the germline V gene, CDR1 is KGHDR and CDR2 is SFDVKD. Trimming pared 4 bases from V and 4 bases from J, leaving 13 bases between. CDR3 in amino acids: CATSEGIGSYNEQFF. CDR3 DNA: TGTGCCACCAGTGAGGGGATAGGTTCGTACAATGAGCAGTTCTTC.

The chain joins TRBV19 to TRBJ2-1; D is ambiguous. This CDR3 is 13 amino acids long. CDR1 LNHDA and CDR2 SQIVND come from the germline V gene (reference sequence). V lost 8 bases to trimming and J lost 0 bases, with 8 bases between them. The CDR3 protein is CASGVNSYNEQFF. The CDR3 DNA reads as TGTGCCAGTGGGGTCAACTCCTACAATGAGCAGTTCTTC.

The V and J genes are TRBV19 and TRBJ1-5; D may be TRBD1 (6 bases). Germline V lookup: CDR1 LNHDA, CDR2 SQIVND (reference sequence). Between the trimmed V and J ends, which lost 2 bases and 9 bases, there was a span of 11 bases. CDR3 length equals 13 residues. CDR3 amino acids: CASSIKGGGPQHF. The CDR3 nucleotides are TGTGCCAGTAGTATAAAGGGGGGTGGGCCCCAGCATTTT. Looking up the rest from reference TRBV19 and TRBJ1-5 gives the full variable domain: DGGITQSPKYLFRKEGQNVTLSCEQNLNHDAMYWYRQDPGQGLRLIYYSQIVNDFQKGDIAEGYSVSREKKESFPLTVTSAQKNPTAFYLCASSIKGGGPQHFGDGTRLSIL.

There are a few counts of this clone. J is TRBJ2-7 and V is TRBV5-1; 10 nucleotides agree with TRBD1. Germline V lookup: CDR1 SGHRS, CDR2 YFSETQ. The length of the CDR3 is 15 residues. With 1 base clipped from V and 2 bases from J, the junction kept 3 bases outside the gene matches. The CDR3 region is CASSLTGTGAYEQYF. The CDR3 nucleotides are TGCGCCAGCAGCTTGACCGGGACAGGGGCCTACGAGCAGTACTTC.

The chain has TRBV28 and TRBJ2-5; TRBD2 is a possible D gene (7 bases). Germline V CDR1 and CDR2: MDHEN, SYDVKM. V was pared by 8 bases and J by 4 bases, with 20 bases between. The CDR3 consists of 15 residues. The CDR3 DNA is TGTGCCAGCTACTCCACCATGGGGGGGCCAGAGACCCAGTACTTC. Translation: CASYSTMGGPETQYF.

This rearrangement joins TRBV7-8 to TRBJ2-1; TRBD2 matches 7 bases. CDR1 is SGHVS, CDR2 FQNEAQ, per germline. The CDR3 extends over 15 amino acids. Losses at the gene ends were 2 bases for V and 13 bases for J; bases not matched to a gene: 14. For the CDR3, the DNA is TGTGCCAGCAGCTTAATGTCTGGGAGTAGCGGGCGTCAGTTCTTC. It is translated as CASSLMSGSSGRQFF.

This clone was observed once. The DNA for the CDR3 is TGTGCCAGCTCACCGGACAGGTCCCCGCAGCCCCAGCATTTT. Its protein product is CASSPDRSPQPQHF. The chain links TRBV18 to TRBJ1-5; 7 bases are a match to TRBD1. This CDR3 comprises 14 residues. CDR1 and CDR2 from the germline V gene are KGHSH and LQKENI. Trimming took 3 bases from V and 7 from J; bases not matched to a gene: 6.

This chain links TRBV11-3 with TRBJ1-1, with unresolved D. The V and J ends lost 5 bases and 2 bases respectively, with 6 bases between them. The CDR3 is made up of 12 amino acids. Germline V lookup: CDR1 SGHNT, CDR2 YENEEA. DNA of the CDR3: TGTGCCAGCAGCAACCCAAACACTGAAGCTTTCTTT. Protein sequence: CASSNPNTEAFF. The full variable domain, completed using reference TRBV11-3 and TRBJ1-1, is EAGVVQSPRYKIIEKKQPVAFWCNPISGHNTLYWYLQNLGQGPELLIRYENEEAVDDSQLPKDRFSAERLKGVDSTLKIQPAELGDSAVYLCASSNPNTEAFFGQGTRLTVV.

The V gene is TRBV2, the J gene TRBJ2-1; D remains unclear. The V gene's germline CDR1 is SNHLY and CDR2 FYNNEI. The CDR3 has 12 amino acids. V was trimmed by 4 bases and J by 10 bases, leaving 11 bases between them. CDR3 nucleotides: TGTGCCAGCAGTGCTTTCAGTTACGAGCAGTTCTTC. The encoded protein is CASSAFSYEQFF.

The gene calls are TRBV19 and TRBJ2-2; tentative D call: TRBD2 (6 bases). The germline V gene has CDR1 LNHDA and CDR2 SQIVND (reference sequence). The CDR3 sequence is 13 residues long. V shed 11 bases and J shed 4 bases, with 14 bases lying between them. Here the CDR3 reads CAAGKRTTGELFF. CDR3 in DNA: TGTGCCGCGGGGAAAAGGACCACCGGGGAGCTGTTTTTT.

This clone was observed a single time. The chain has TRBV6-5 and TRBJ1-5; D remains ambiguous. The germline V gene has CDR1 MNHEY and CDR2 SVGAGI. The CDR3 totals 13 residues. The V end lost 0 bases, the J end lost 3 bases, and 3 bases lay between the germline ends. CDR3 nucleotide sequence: TGTGCCAGCAGTTACTCGTCCAATCAGCCCCAGCATTTT. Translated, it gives CASSYSSNQPQHF.

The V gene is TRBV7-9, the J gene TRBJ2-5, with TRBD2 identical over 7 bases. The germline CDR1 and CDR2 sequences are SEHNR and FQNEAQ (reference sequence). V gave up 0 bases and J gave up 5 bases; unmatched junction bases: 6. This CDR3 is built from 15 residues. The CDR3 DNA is TGTGCCAGCAGCTTAGCGGGGACTACCCTTGAGACCCAGTACTTC. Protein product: CASSLAGTTLETQYF.

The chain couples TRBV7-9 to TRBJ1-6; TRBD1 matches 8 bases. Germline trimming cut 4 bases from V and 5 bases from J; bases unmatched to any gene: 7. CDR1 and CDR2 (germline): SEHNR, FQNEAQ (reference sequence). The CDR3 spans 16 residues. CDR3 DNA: TGTGCCAGCAGCTGGGACAGGCGATCCAATAATTCACCCCTCCACTTT. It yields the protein CASSWDRRSNNSPLHF.

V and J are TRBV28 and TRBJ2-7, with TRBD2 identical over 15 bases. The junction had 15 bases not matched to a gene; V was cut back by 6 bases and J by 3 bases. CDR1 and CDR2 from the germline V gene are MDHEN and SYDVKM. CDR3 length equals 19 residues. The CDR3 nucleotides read TGTGCCAGCAGGTTTTACGGGCCGGGACTAGCGGGAGGATACTACGAGCAGTACTTC. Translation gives CASRFYGPGLAGGYYEQYF.

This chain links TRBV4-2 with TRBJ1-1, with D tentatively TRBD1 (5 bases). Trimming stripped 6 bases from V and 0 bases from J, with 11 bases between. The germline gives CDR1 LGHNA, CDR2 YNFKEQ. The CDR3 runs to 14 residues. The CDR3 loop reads CASSPARVNTEAFF. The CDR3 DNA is TGTGCCAGCAGTCCGGCCAGGGTGAACACTGAAGCTTTCTTT.

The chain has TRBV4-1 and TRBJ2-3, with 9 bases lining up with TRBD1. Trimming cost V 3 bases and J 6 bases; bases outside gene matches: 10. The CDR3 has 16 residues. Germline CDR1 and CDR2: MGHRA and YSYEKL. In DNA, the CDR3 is TGCGCCAGCAGCCACCTGGGACAGGGAGGAACCGATACGCAGTATTTT. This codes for CASSHLGQGGTDTQYF.

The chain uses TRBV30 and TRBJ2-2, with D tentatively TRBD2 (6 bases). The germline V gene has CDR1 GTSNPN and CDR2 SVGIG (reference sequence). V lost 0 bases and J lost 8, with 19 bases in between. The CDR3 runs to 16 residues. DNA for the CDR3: TGTGCCTGGAGTGTACTATTTTCGGGGGTTGCAGGGGAGCTGTTTTTT. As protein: CAWSVLFSGVAGELFF.

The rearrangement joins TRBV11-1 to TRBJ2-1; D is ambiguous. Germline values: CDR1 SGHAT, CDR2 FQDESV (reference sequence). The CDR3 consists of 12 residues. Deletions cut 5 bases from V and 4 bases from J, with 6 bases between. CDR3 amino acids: CASSPSYNEQFF. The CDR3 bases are TGTGCCAGCAGCCCCTCTTACAATGAGCAGTTCTTC.

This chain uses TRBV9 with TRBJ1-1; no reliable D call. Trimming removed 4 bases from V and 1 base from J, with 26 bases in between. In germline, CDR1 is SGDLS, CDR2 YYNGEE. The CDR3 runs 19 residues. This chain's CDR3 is CASSSSDGLPFRRNTEAFF. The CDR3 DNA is TGTGCCAGCAGCTCTTCGGACGGCCTTCCATTTAGAAGGAACACTGAAGCTTTCTTT.

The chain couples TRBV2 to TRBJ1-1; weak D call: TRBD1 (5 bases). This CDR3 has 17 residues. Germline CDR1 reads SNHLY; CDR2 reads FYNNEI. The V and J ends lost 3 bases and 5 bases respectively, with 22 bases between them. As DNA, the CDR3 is TGTGCCAGCAGTGAGCGGGGGACTCCCCTGGGGGGGACTGAAGCTTTCTTT. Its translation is CASSERGTPLGGTEAFF.

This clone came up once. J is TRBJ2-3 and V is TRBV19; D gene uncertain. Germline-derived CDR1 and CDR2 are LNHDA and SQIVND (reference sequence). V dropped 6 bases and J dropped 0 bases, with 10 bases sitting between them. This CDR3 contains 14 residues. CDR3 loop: CASSLRSSTDTQYF. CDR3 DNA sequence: TGTGCCAGTAGCCTTAGATCCAGCACAGATACGCAGTATTTT.

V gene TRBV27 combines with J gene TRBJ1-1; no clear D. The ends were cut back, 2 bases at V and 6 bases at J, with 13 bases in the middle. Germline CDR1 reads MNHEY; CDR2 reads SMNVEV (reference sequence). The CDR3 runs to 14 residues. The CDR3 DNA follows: TGTGCCAGCAGTTTAGACAACCGCATCTCTGAAGCTTTCTTT. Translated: CASSLDNRISEAFF.

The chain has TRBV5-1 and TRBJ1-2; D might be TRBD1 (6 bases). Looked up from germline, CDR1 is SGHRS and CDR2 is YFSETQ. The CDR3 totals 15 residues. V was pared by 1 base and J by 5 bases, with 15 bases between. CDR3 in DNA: TGCGCCAGCAGCTTGACGGGAGGGACAAGGTATGGCTACACCTTC. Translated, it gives CASSLTGGTRYGYTF.

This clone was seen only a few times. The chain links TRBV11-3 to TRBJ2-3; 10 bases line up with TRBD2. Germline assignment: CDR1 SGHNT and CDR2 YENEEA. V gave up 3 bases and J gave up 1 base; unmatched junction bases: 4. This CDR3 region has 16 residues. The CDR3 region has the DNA TGTGCCAGCAGCTTGTCTGGGACTAGCGGCACAGATACGCAGTATTTT. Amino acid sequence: CASSLSGTSGTDTQYF.

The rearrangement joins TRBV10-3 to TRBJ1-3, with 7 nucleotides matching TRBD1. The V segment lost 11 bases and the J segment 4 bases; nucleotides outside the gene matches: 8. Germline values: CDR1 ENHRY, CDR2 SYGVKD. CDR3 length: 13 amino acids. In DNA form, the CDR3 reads TGTGCCGCGCAGGGGGGCGGAGGAAACACCATATATTTT. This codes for CAAQGGGGNTIYF.

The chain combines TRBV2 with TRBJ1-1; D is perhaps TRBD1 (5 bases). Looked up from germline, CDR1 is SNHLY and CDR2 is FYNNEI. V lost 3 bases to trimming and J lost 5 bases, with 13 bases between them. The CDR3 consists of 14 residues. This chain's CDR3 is CASSDRAWGTEAFF. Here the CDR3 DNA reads TGTGCCAGCAGTGATCGGGCGTGGGGGACTGAAGCTTTCTTT.

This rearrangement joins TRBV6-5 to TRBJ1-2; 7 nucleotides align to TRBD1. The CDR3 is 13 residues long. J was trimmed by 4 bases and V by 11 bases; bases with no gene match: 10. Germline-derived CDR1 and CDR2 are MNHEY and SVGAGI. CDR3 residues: CAGQGGTVYGYTF. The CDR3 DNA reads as TGTGCCGGCCAGGGGGGGACGGTCTATGGCTACACCTTC.

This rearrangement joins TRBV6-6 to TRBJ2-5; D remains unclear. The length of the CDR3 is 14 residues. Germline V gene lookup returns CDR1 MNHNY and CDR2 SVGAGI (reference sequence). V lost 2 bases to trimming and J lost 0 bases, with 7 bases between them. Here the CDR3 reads CASSYPGYQETQYF. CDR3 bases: TGTGCCAGCAGTTACCCTGGCTACCAAGAGACCCAGTACTTC.